This record covers a single T cell receptor (beta chain). Its antigen is not known. The sample comes from a study of identical twins. The CDR3 loop spans 16 amino acids. Per the germline V gene, CDR1 is LNHNV and CDR2 is YYDKDF (reference sequence). Deletions cut 0 bases from V and 1 base from J, with 11 bases between. From the 5' RACE reads, TCRdb called clonotypes with MiXCR, one entry per CDR3 protein. The sample contains fewer than 650,000 distinct CDR3 sequences, just over 7% of which appear only once. Whole-study findings and limits: Analyses of zero insertions could be partly confounded by invariant MAIT and iNKT cells.

This sample also belongs to another study, concerning yellow fever vaccine responses in identical twins. That study adds: Twins' vaccine T cell responses were reported to seem partly convergent and partly personalized.

The V and J genes are TRBV15 and TRBJ2-3; D is unresolved. Sequencing was done on a sample of PBMCs. This receptor was identified in a woman aged 18-29 years in good health. CDR3 sequence (DNA): TGTGCCACCAGCAGAGATTTGGTTGTGGGCACAGATACGCAGTATTTT. Amino acids: CATSRDLVVGTDTQYF.